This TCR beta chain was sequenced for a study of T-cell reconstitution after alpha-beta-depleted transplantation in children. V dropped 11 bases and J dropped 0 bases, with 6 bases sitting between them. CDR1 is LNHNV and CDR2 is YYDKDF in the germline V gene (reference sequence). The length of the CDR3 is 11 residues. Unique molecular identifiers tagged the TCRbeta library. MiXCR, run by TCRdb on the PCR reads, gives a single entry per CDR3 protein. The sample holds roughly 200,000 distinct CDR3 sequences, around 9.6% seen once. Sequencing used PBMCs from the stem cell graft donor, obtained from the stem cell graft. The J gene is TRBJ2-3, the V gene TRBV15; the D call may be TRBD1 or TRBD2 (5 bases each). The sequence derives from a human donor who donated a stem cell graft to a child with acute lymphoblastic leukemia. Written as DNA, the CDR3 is TGTGCCGGGGGTAGCACAGATACGCAGTATTTT. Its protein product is CAGGSTDTQYF.